What follows is one T cell receptor beta chain and its context. Its antigen is not identified. TCRdb's table, derived via immunoSEQ multiplex PCR, lists solely in-frame clones and lacks some. The sample lists approximately 350,000 clones, 83% seen once, with around 7% in the top ten. The source of the sample is a study of Ad26.COV2.S vaccination and SARS-CoV-2 variants. Study as a whole: Recipients of Ad26.COV2.S got it intramuscularly, once or twice 56 days apart.

Study-level findings and limits: Vaccinees and placebo recipients showed similar non-spike TCR breadth. Breadth and depth estimates from TCRs may understate total T cell responses.

Sample treatment: over 15 received Ad26.COV2.S at low or high dose, single or two shots; a few received placebo; per-sample allocation not given. Day 63 after the first vaccine or placebo injection was the time point for sampling. From germline, CDR1 is SGDLS and CDR2 YYNGEE. The CDR3 spans 16 residues. The V gene end was trimmed by 3 bases and the J gene end by 7 bases; junction bases not matched to a gene: 15. The source was peripheral blood, collected in a trial of Ad26.COV2.S vaccine versus placebo. The chain links TRBV9 to TRBJ2-7; 8 nucleotides line up with TRBD2. The receptor comes from a person aged 18-65 years who received the Ad26.COV2.S COVID-19 vaccine or a placebo. In DNA, the CDR3 is TGTGCCAGCAGCGCCCTTGGGGAGCTAGCGGGCTCGGAGCAGTACTTC. Residues: CASSALGELAGSEQYF.